The 15 T cell receptor beta chains below come from one sample, sequenced in a study of blood T cell repertoires in COVID-19. The table came from immunoSEQ multiplex PCR; TCRdb's copy has only in-frame clones and leaves some out. The sample contains 200,000 to 300,000 clones, 84% of which appear only once. Material: peripheral blood. These receptors were collected from a woman aged 40 to 49 who had recovered from COVID-19.

Points on this clone: A junction end diverges from the germline sequence, so it may reflect a read error. The chain uses TRBV7-3 and TRBJ2-3, with 13 bases lining up with TRBD2. This CDR3 has 15 residues. Looked up from germline, CDR1 is SGHTA and CDR2 is FQGTGA. The CDR3 nucleotides read TGTGCCAGCGGCTTTACTAGCGGGGGGGCAGATACGCAGTATTTT. Protein sequence: CASGFTSGGADTQYF.

The genes are TRBV5-4 and TRBJ2-1; the D gene is possibly TRBD1 (6 bases). Germline assignment: CDR1 SGHNT and CDR2 YYREEE (reference sequence). V lost 4 bases and J 8 bases, leaving 13 bases between the germline ends. CDR3 length equals 13 residues. CDR3 loop: CASSPPGVYEQFF. CDR3 coding DNA: TGTGCCAGCAGCCCCCCAGGGGTCTATGAGCAGTTCTTC.

This chain uses TRBV7-9 with TRBJ2-1, with a tentative D call TRBD1 (6 bases). The CDR3 runs to 14 residues. The ends were cut back, 5 bases at V and 8 bases at J, with 16 bases in the middle. Germline V gene lookup returns CDR1 SEHNR and CDR2 FQNEAQ (reference sequence). CDR3 sequence: CASSPWPGVDEQFF. The CDR3 nucleotides are TGTGCCAGCAGCCCATGGCCAGGGGTGGATGAGCAGTTCTTC.

The chain carries TRBV2 and TRBJ1-1; TRBD1 matches at 7 bases. The trim removed 8 bases at V and 1 base at J, leaving 7 bases unmatched. The CDR3 is made up of 14 amino acids. Germline values: CDR1 SNHLY, CDR2 FYNNEI. The chain's CDR3 is CASAKGQPNTEAFF. The CDR3 nucleotides are TGTGCCAGCGCGAAGGGACAGCCGAACACTGAAGCTTTCTTT.

The chain uses TRBV5-4 and TRBJ2-4; 8 bases agree with TRBD2. The CDR3 is 16 amino acids. The J segment lost 0 bases and the V segment lost 4 bases, leaving 6 bases of the junction unmatched. The germline gives CDR1 SGHNT, CDR2 YYREEE (reference sequence). The CDR3: CASSPGGARAKNIQYF. CDR3 sequence (DNA): TGTGCCAGCAGCCCGGGGGGGGCCAGAGCCAAAAACATTCAGTACTTC.

The rearrangement links TRBV4-1 to TRBJ1-1; no definite D call. Trimming pared 4 bases from V and 8 bases from J, leaving 17 bases between. The germline CDR1 and CDR2 sequences are MGHRA and YSYEKL. The CDR3 totals 14 residues. In nucleotides, the CDR3 is TGCGCCAGCAGCCCCCGGGTATTAGGCGCAGAAGCTTTCTTT. It specifies CASSPRVLGAEAFF.

V is TRBV18 and J is TRBJ2-3, with a weak D call TRBD2 (6 bases). CDR1 and CDR2 from the germline V gene are KGHSH and LQKENI. The CDR3 is made up of 16 amino acids. V dropped 3 bases and J dropped 3 bases, with 16 bases sitting between them. The CDR3 protein is CASSPAAEGGTDTQYF. In nucleotides, the CDR3 is TGTGCCAGCTCACCGGCAGCGGAGGGTGGTACAGATACGCAGTATTTT.

In regard to this clone: At one end the junction does not follow the germline gene, possibly because of a read error. The chain has TRBV2 and TRBJ2-5; TRBD1 matches 7 bases. The CDR3 consists of 14 residues. Germline loops: CDR1 SNHLY, CDR2 FYNNEI. The DNA of the CDR3 is TGTGCCAGCAGTGAAACCAGACAGGGCTACACGAGGCACTTC. It codes for CASSETRQGYTRHF.

This rearrangement joins TRBV2 to TRBJ2-1; D uncertain. Between the trimmed V and J ends, which lost 0 bases and 6 bases, there was a span of 6 bases. Germline V CDR1 and CDR2: SNHLY, FYNNEI. The CDR3 runs to 13 residues. CDR3 bases: TGTGCCAGCAGTGAAGCTTGGGCCAATGAGCAGTTCTTC. It specifies CASSEAWANEQFF.

The V gene is TRBV9, the J gene TRBJ2-1; D possibly corresponds to TRBD1 (5 bases). The germline gives CDR1 SGDLS, CDR2 YYNGEE. This CDR3 spans 16 amino acids. Trimming cost V 3 bases and J 0 bases, with 13 bases left between them. CDR3 nucleotides: TGTGCCAGCAGCGCTCACCTGGACACCTCCTACAATGAGCAGTTCTTC. Protein product: CASSAHLDTSYNEQFF.

The genes are TRBV5-5 and TRBJ1-5, with D possibly TRBD1 on 5 matching bases. Germline V gene data show CDR1 as SGHKS and CDR2 as YYEKEE (reference sequence). This CDR3 comprises 14 residues. V was pared by 7 bases and J by 2 bases, with 13 bases between. The CDR3 reads CASRIGGGNQPQHF. The CDR3 region has the DNA TGTGCCAGCCGGATAGGAGGGGGCAATCAGCCCCAGCATTTT.

The chain is built from TRBV29-1 and TRBJ2-3; unclear D gene. The CDR3 has 10 residues. Germline V gene data show CDR1 as SQVTM and CDR2 as ANQGSEA. The V end lost 6 bases, the J end lost 7 bases, and 8 bases lay between the germline ends. The CDR3 coding sequence is TGCAGCGTCTTACAGAATACGCAGTATTTT. Protein: CSVLQNTQYF.

The chain uses TRBV5-1 and TRBJ2-7; 7 bases match TRBD1. The germline gives CDR1 SGHRS, CDR2 YFSETQ. The CDR3 totals 14 residues. After removal of 3 bases from V and 6 bases from J, the junction contained 9 bases not matched to a gene. CDR3 DNA sequence: TGCGCCAGCAGCTCCACGACAGGGCTCCTCGAGCAGTACTTC. Residues: CASSSTTGLLEQYF.

The rearrangement uses TRBV7-6 and TRBJ2-1, with 7 bases matching TRBD2. Germline trimming cut 1 base from V and 9 bases from J; bases unmatched to any gene: 9. CDR3 size: 15 residues. Germline CDR1 is SGHVS and CDR2 is FNYEAQ. This CDR3 reads CASSLGGGQGVEQFF. CDR3 sequence (DNA): TGTGCCAGCAGCTTAGGGGGAGGGCAGGGCGTTGAGCAGTTCTTC. The entire variable domain, with the rest obtained from reference TRBV7-6 and TRBJ2-1, is as follows: GAGVSQSPRYKVTKRGQDVALRCDPISGHVSLYWYRQALGQGPEFLTYFNYEAQQDKSGLPNDRFSAERPEGSISTLTIQRTEQRDSAMYRCASSLGGGQGVEQFFGPGTRLTVL.

The chain recombines TRBV7-6 with TRBJ2-6; TRBD1 matches at 10 bases. The CDR3 is 17 residues long. The germline CDR1 and CDR2 sequences are SGHVS and FNYEAQ. J lost 3 bases, V lost 1 base, and 3 bases had no gene match. The CDR3 loop reads CASSLGQGAFGANVLTF. CDR3 in DNA: TGTGCCAGCAGCTTAGGACAGGGGGCTTTTGGGGCCAACGTCCTGACTTTC.